This passage covers 25 T cell receptor beta chains from one sample sequenced in a study of identical twins. Each CDR3 protein gets one entry after TCRdb re-called the 5' RACE reads with MiXCR. The sample holds 650,000 to 800,000 distinct CDR3 sequences, 8.5% to 9% seen once. This sample also appeared in a second study, on yellow fever vaccine responses in identical twins.

The sequenced sample consisted of PBMCs. These receptors all stem from a young woman in good health.

This chain joins TRBV7-8 and TRBJ2-5; the D call may be TRBD1 or TRBD2 (5 bases each). Between the trimmed V and J ends, which lost 4 bases and 2 bases, there was a span of 14 bases. The CDR3 is made up of 15 amino acids. The V gene's germline CDR1 is SGHVS and CDR2 FQNEAQ. CDR3 DNA sequence: TGTGCCAGCAGCTGGGGGATCGGTCGTCAAGAGACCCAGTACTTC. This sequence encodes CASSWGIGRQETQYF.

In this sample, this clonotype turned up a few times. CDR3: CAIRSAAGISYNEQFF. The DNA for the CDR3 is TGTGCCATCAGGTCAGCAGCGGGGATCTCCTACAATGAGCAGTTCTTC. The chain is built from TRBV10-3 and TRBJ2-1, with TRBD2 identical over 7 bases. Germline assignment: CDR1 ENHRY and CDR2 SYGVKD. CDR3 size: 16 residues. Germline trimming cut 6 bases from V and 0 bases from J; bases unmatched to any gene: 8.

This chain's CDR3 is CASSLGRRTGVSLNTEAFF. The CDR3 bases are TGTGCCAGCAGTTTGGGGAGACGGACAGGGGTTAGCCTGAACACTGAAGCTTTCTTT. The genes are TRBV27 and TRBJ1-1, with TRBD1 matching over 9 bases. Germline CDR1 MNHEY, CDR2 SMNVEV (reference sequence). The CDR3 is 19 amino acids. Germline trimming cut 3 bases from V and 0 bases from J; bases unmatched to any gene: 14.

This clonotype was counted only a few times. This chain joins TRBV12-3 or TRBV12-4 and TRBJ2-1; 10 nucleotides align to TRBD2. The CDR3 extends over 15 amino acids. V lost 6 bases, J lost 4 bases, and 6 bases stayed unmatched. This chain's CDR3 is CASRNGLAAYNEQFF. CDR3 sequence (DNA): TGTGCCAGCAGAAATGGACTAGCGGCTTACAATGAGCAGTTCTTC.

A few counts support this clonotype. This sequence joins TRBV27 and TRBJ2-2, with unresolved D. Trimming removed 5 bases at V and 3 bases at J, with 13 bases between. The CDR3 runs 15 residues. Germline V lookup: CDR1 MNHEY, CDR2 SMNVEV (reference sequence). The CDR3 sequence is CASSPWQVDTGELFF. In nucleotides, the CDR3 is TGTGCCAGCAGTCCTTGGCAGGTCGACACCGGGGAGCTGTTTTTT.

This sequence joins TRBV25-1 and TRBJ2-3, with 8 bases matching TRBD1. The V and J ends lost 3 bases and 3 bases, in that order; junction bases with no gene match: 5. Per the germline V gene, CDR1 is MGHDK and CDR2 is SYGVNS. The CDR3 length is 15 residues. DNA of the CDR3: TGTGCCAGCAGTGATATCAGGACAGGGACAGATACGCAGTATTTT. Amino acid sequence: CASSDIRTGTDTQYF.

This clonotype was observed at least ten times. The chain carries TRBV29-1 and TRBJ2-1; no reliable D call. This CDR3 is 15 amino acids long. Trimming took off 4 bases at V and 0 bases at J, with 13 bases between the two ends. Germline CDR1 reads SQVTM; CDR2 reads ANQGSEA. In DNA form, the CDR3 reads TGCAGCGTTGGGGCCGGGCCGAGCTCCTACAATGAGCAGTTCTTC. Protein sequence: CSVGAGPSSYNEQFF.

The chain uses TRBV9 and TRBJ2-3; D is unclear. Trimming cost V 4 bases and J 2 bases, with 17 bases left between them. CDR3 length: 16 amino acids. Germline V CDR1 and CDR2: SGDLS, YYNGEE. CDR3 bases: TGTGCCAGCAGCCCGAGGACGGCTCGGGTCACAGATACGCAGTATTTT. Translation: CASSPRTARVTDTQYF. Drawing the rest from reference TRBV9 and TRBJ2-3, the complete variable domain is DSGVTQTPKHLITATGQRVTLRCSPRSGDLSVYWYQQSLDQGLQFLIQYYNGEERAKGNILERFSAQQFPDLHSELNLSSLELGDSALYFCASSPRTARVTDTQYFGPGTRLTVL.

This clonotype has just a few counts. This sequence joins TRBV12-3 or TRBV12-4 and TRBJ2-1; TRBD1 might be the D (5 bases). The germline V and J ends were trimmed by 2 bases and 9 bases, with 23 bases remaining between them. The CDR3 runs to 17 residues. In DNA form, the CDR3 reads TGTGCCAGCAGTTTAAGGGGCGTGGAGCTCGCCGCCGGTGAGCAGTTCTTC. Translation gives CASSLRGVELAAGEQFF.

The rearrangement links TRBV5-1 to TRBJ2-5, with D unclear. Germline-derived CDR1 and CDR2 are SGHRS and YFSETQ. Trimming took off 0 bases at V and 1 base at J, with 10 bases between the two ends. The CDR3 runs to 15 residues. CDR3 sequence: CASSLEVGVQETQYF. The CDR3 DNA is TGCGCCAGCAGCTTGGAAGTCGGCGTCCAAGAGACCCAGTACTTC.

This clonotype was seen at least ten times. The gene calls are TRBV7-9 and TRBJ2-2; no clear D. Trimming pared 0 bases from V and 9 bases from J, leaving 5 bases between. This CDR3 contains 12 residues. Per germline, CDR1 SEHNR and CDR2 FQNEAQ (reference sequence). The CDR3 nucleotides read TGTGCCAGCAGCTTAGCGCTGCGGGAGCTGTTTTTT. It encodes CASSLALRELFF.

The sample holds a few counts of this clonotype. The rearrangement uses TRBV4-3 and TRBJ2-1, with TRBD2 matching over 7 bases. The V gene end was trimmed by 2 bases and the J gene end by 1 base; junction bases not matched to a gene: 8. The CDR3 sequence is 17 residues long. Germline assignment: CDR1 LGHNA and CDR2 YSLEER. The CDR3 spells CASSQNWLAESYNEQFF. The CDR3 DNA follows: TGCGCCAGCAGCCAAAACTGGCTAGCGGAATCCTACAATGAGCAGTTCTTC.

The table lists this clonotype with many counts. The chain recombines TRBV15 with TRBJ1-3; D is undetermined. The CDR3 extends over 17 amino acids. V was pared by 1 base and J by 2 bases, with 15 bases between. Germline loops: CDR1 LNHNV, CDR2 YYDKDF (reference sequence). The CDR3 reads CATSRAKLTSAGNTIYF. CDR3 nucleotides: TGTGCCACCAGCAGAGCTAAACTCACGAGTGCTGGAAACACCATATATTTT. Using reference TRBV15 and TRBJ1-3 for the parts outside the CDR3, the full variable domain is DAMVIQNPRYQVTQFGKPVTLSCSQTLNHNVMYWYQQKSSQAPKLLFHYYDKDFNNEADTPDNFQSRRPNTSFCFLDIRSPGLGDTAMYLCATSRAKLTSAGNTIYFGEGSWLTVV.

The J gene is TRBJ2-3, the V gene TRBV7-4; a weak D match, TRBD2 (5 bases). The CDR3 runs to 13 residues. The germline V gene has CDR1 SGHVT and CDR2 SQSDAQ. V was trimmed by 5 bases and J by 14 bases, leaving 20 bases between them. The CDR3: CASSVPGKRFGYF. The CDR3 nucleotides are TGTGCCAGCAGCGTACCGGGAAAGAGGTTTGGGTATTTT.

This chain uses TRBV5-1 with TRBJ1-6, with 9 nucleotides matching TRBD1. The CDR3 has 16 residues. From germline, CDR1 is SGHRS and CDR2 YFSETQ. The ends lost 0 bases at V and 9 bases at J; junction bases unmatched: 7. CDR3 in DNA: TGCGCCAGCAGCTTGGTCGGACAGGGGATCGGTTCACCCCTCCACTTT. This codes for CASSLVGQGIGSPLHF. The variable domain in full, with the rest retrieved from reference TRBV5-1 and TRBJ1-6, is KAGVTQTPRYLIKTRGQQVTLSCSPISGHRSVSWYQQTPGQGLQFLFEYFSETQRNKGNFPGRFSGRQFSNSRSEMNVSTLELGDSALYLCASSLVGQGIGSPLHFGNGTRLTVT.

This clonotype was counted at least ten times. The V and J genes are TRBV12-3 or TRBV12-4 and TRBJ2-7; the match to TRBD1 covers 8 bases. Trimming cost V 2 bases and J 3 bases; bases outside gene matches: 6. The CDR3 length is 15 residues. CDR3 DNA: TGTGCCAGCAGTTTATCCGGGACAGGCTACTACGAGCAGTACTTC. Translated: CASSLSGTGYYEQYF.

This clonotype was counted at least ten times. CDR3 residues: CASSRPGTNTEAFF. CDR3 in DNA: TGTGCCAGCAGTAGACCCGGGACGAACACTGAAGCTTTCTTT. The chain joins TRBV2 to TRBJ1-1; tentatively, D is TRBD1 (5 bases). Germline assignment: CDR1 SNHLY and CDR2 FYNNEI. This CDR3 has 14 residues. Trimming shortened V by 5 bases and J by 1 base, and 11 bases separated the two germline ends.

The chain joins TRBV3-1 to TRBJ2-2, with D perhaps assigned TRBD1 or TRBD2 (6 bases each). Germline loops: CDR1 LGHDT, CDR2 YNNKEL (reference sequence). With 1 base removed from V and 6 bases from J, the gap between germline ends came to 15 bases. The CDR3 spans 16 residues. CDR3 sequence: CASSQGKGGSAGELFF. The CDR3 DNA reads as TGTGCCAGCAGCCAAGGGAAGGGGGGATCTGCCGGGGAGCTGTTTTTT.

The rearrangement uses TRBV20-1 and TRBJ2-7; 9 bases are shared with TRBD1. The V segment lost 0 bases and the J segment 3 bases; nucleotides outside the gene matches: 3. Looked up from germline, CDR1 is DFQATT and CDR2 is SNEGSKA (reference sequence). The CDR3 contains 14 residues. The CDR3 loop reads CSAREGQGLYEQYF. The DNA of the CDR3 is TGCAGTGCTAGAGAGGGACAGGGCCTCTACGAGCAGTACTTC.

V gene TRBV9 combines with J gene TRBJ1-2; the D gene is possibly TRBD1 (5 bases). V was trimmed by 0 bases and J by 2 bases, leaving 8 bases between them. This CDR3 region has 14 residues. Looked up from germline, CDR1 is SGDLS and CDR2 is YYNGEE. Here the CDR3 DNA reads TGTGCCAGCAGCGTAGGTCCAGGGAACTATGGCTACACCTTC. Translation: CASSVGPGNYGYTF.

This clonotype has more than one count but fewer than ten. CDR3 DNA sequence: TGCAGTGCTGTAGACGGGTATGAGAATTCACCCCTCCACTTT. Translated: CSAVDGYENSPLHF. V is TRBV20-1 and J is TRBJ1-6; D remains unclear. CDR3 length: 14 amino acids. Deletions cut 5 bases from V and 7 bases from J, with 15 bases between. Germline-derived CDR1 and CDR2 are DFQATT and SNEGSKA (reference sequence).

This clonotype has only a few counts. The V call is TRBV20-1, the J call TRBJ2-7; possible D gene TRBD2, 6 bases. With 5 bases removed from V and 0 bases from J, the gap between germline ends came to 14 bases. Germline lookup yields CDR1 DFQATT and CDR2 SNEGSKA (reference sequence). The CDR3 is made up of 14 amino acids. The CDR3 DNA sequence: TGCAGTGCTGGGAAACTAGCCTTCTCCTACGAGCAGTACTTC. Amino acids: CSAGKLAFSYEQYF.

This clonotype was observed many times. The chain employs TRBV20-1 and TRBJ2-7; a weak D match, TRBD2 (6 bases). This CDR3 has 12 residues. With 1 base removed from V and 5 bases from J, the gap between germline ends came to 9 bases. Germline assignment: CDR1 DFQATT and CDR2 SNEGSKA (reference sequence). DNA of the CDR3: TGCAGTGCTAGAGTTCTAGCGCACGAGCAGTACTTC. This translates into CSARVLAHEQYF.

The V gene is TRBV29-1, the J gene TRBJ2-1; TRBD2 matches 8 bases. Germline V CDR1 and CDR2: SQVTM, ANQGSEA. CDR3 length: 12 residues. V lost 7 bases to trimming and J lost 5 bases; unmatched junction nucleotides: 4. The CDR3 DNA reads as TGCAGCGCCGGACTAGCCGACAATGAGCAGTTCTTC. Its protein is CSAGLADNEQFF.

This clonotype occurred many times. The chain links TRBV20-1 to TRBJ2-7, with 7 bases lining up with TRBD1. V shed 6 bases, J shed 1 base, and the junction held 3 bases outside the gene matches. Germline CDR1 reads DFQATT; CDR2 reads SNEGSKA (reference sequence). The CDR3 spans 12 residues. The CDR3 sequence: CSANRGSYEQYF. The CDR3 nucleotides are TGCAGTGCCAACAGGGGTTCCTACGAGCAGTACTTC.